There are a few counts of the clone carrying this T cell receptor beta chain. Its antigen is not known. The sample originates from a study of response to subunit inactivated influenza vaccine. Germline V lookup: CDR1 SGHRS, CDR2 YFSETQ. This CDR3 region has 13 residues. V trimming: 6 bases; J trimming: 9 bases; junction bases outside the gene matches: 11. Study results and limitations: The study's authors posited that every seasonal influenza vaccination enlists few new T cells.

A single record per CDR3 protein comes from TCRdb applying MiXCR to the RT-PCR reads. The data show around 760,000 distinct CDR3 sequences, 14% seen once. V usage is TRBV5-1 and J usage is TRBJ2-5, with 7 bases identical to TRBD1. The sequence derives from a man between 45 and 60 years old who received an inactivated influenza vaccine. Sequencing used PBMCs from blood, obtained 14 to 15 days before vaccination. The CDR3 is CASTTGRTDPQYF. Here the CDR3 DNA reads TGCGCCAGCACGACAGGGCGGACCGACCCCCAGTACTTC.